This T cell receptor (beta chain) is from a study of blood T cell repertoires in COVID-19. Study details: From the United States, Italy and Spain came samples of acute and convalescent COVID-19. In each case, the material was cDNA or gDNA derived from T cells, B-cell-depleted T cells, or PBMCs.

This CDR3 has 17 amino acids. Trimming removed 5 bases from V and 4 bases from J, with 23 bases in between. Germline values: CDR1 MGHRA, CDR2 YSYEKL. Original processing notes: Scientists estimated how many nucleated cells there were by amplifying reference gene primers. The method was immunoSEQ multiplex PCR; TCRdb's version includes in-frame clones alone and lacks a portion of them. V and J calls and clone size are those listed in that table; D and trimming were worked out from the DNA. In the table there are almost 100,000 clones, about 89% of which are singletons. This TCR was sampled from a man aged 50-59 years with acute or convalescent COVID-19. This rearrangement joins TRBV4-1 to TRBJ1-1; possible D gene TRBD1, 5 bases. The sequenced material came from peripheral blood. The DNA for the CDR3 is TGCGCCAGCAGCTCACGACAGCCACGCGGGGATGGCACTGAAGCTTTCTTT. Its protein is CASSSRQPRGDGTEAFF.